The source of this TCR beta chain is a study of cytotoxic CD8 clonotypes in ibrutinib-treated CLL. In this sample, this clone turned up a few times. The antigen remains undetermined. Here immunoSEQ multiplex PCR was the method, and the copy in TCRdb shows in-frame clones only, minus some. The sample has fewer than 400,000 clones, approximately 67% seen once. General study results and limits: Samples were collected at differing times from sustained-remission and progressing patients. At progression, clonality fell back toward baseline after rising at ibrutinib response.

The length of the CDR3 is 15 residues. Germline assignment: CDR1 SGHRS and CDR2 YFSETQ. V lost 0 bases and J lost 0, with 9 bases in between. The clonotype comes from a human donor with chronic lymphocytic leukemia. The rearrangement uses TRBV5-1 and TRBJ1-1; maybe TRBD1 (5 bases). The sample consisted of PBMCs, taken after 36 months of ibrutinib treatment. The CDR3 nucleotides read TGCGCCAGCAGCTTGGCCGGGGGAGTGAACACTGAAGCTTTCTTT. Translated, it gives CASSLAGGVNTEAFF. Supplemented by reference TRBV5-1 and TRBJ1-1, the full variable domain reads KAGVTQTPRYLIKTRGQQVTLSCSPISGHRSVSWYQQTPGQGLQFLFEYFSETQRNKGNFPGRFSGRQFSNSRSEMNVSTLELGDSALYLCASSLAGGVNTEAFFGQGTRLTVV.